This passage covers 14 T cell receptor beta chains from one sample sequenced in a study of CD8 T cells in Susac syndrome. The authors reverse transcribed about 0.45 to 1 ug RNA with random hexamers. TCRdb analysed the immunoSEQ multiplex PCR reads with MiXCR anew, one entry per CDR3 protein. Here the sample spans about 430,000 distinct CDR3 sequences, 85% being singletons. The material sequenced was CD8+ T cells from PBMCs. The receptors here all came from a human donor with multiple sclerosis.

V and J are TRBV19 and TRBJ2-3, with unresolved D. Trimming cost V 2 bases and J 6 bases, with 6 bases left between them. Germline CDR1 LNHDA, CDR2 SQIVND (reference sequence). The CDR3 loop spans 12 amino acids. CDR3 region: CASSISLDTQYF. In DNA form, the CDR3 reads TGTGCCAGTAGTATATCCCTCGATACGCAGTATTTT.

The genes are TRBV19 and TRBJ1-5; TRBD1 matches 10 bases. Unmatched junction bases numbered 4, after V lost 3 bases and J lost 5 bases. Germline-derived CDR1 and CDR2 are LNHDA and SQIVND (reference sequence). The length of the CDR3 is 15 residues. CDR3: CASSISGQGHQPQHF. Written as DNA, the CDR3 is TGTGCCAGTAGTATTTCGGGACAGGGGCATCAGCCCCAGCATTTT.

The gene calls are TRBV4-1 and TRBJ2-2, with 10 bases fitting TRBD2. Germline V gives CDR1 MGHRA, CDR2 YSYEKL. The length of the CDR3 is 18 residues. Trimming took 0 bases from V and 3 from J; bases not matched to a gene: 7. The CDR3 reads CASSQDRAGGPDTGELFF. DNA of the CDR3: TGCGCCAGCAGCCAAGATAGAGCGGGAGGGCCTGACACCGGGGAGCTGTTTTTT.

The chain links TRBV4-1 to TRBJ2-5; 7 nucleotides align to TRBD1. CDR3 length equals 15 residues. The germline CDR1 and CDR2 sequences are MGHRA and YSYEKL. V trimming: 0 bases; J trimming: 1 base; junction bases outside the gene matches: 2. The CDR3 DNA reads as TGCGCCAGCAGCCAAGAAGCAGGGGGCCAAGAGACCCAGTACTTC. It codes for CASSQEAGGQETQYF.

The chain is built from TRBV12-3 or TRBV12-4 and TRBJ1-2; D gene uncertain. The CDR3 contains 13 residues. The V gene lost 4 bases and the J gene lost 2 bases, with 8 bases spanning the gap. Written as DNA, the CDR3 is TGTGCCAGCAGTTACCCAGCAAACTATGGCTACACCTTC. Amino acids: CASSYPANYGYTF.

The chain combines TRBV11-2 with TRBJ2-1, with TRBD2 matching 14 bases. Germline CDR1 is SGHAT and CDR2 is FQNNGV. The junction had 13 bases not matched to a gene; V was cut back by 0 bases and J by 6 bases. The CDR3 has 20 amino acids. CDR3: CASSLEAPGTSGRKGNEQFF. As DNA, the CDR3 is TGTGCCAGCAGCTTAGAAGCGCCGGGGACTAGCGGGAGAAAGGGCAATGAGCAGTTCTTC.

This chain connects TRBV7-9 to TRBJ2-3; the D gene is possibly TRBD1 (5 bases). V was cut by 5 bases and J by 5 bases, with 17 bases left in between. There are 15 residues in the CDR3. CDR1 SEHNR and CDR2 FQNEAQ come from the germline V gene (reference sequence). CDR3 loop: CASSLSSGIGDTQYF. CDR3 nucleotides: TGTGCCAGCAGCCTTTCGTCAGGGATAGGAGATACGCAGTATTTT.

J is TRBJ2-1 and V is TRBV12-3 or TRBV12-4; 13 bases match TRBD2. V trimming: 6 bases; J trimming: 9 bases; junction bases outside the gene matches: 8. The CDR3 consists of 15 residues. Here the CDR3 DNA reads TGTGCCAGCAGATCCGGGACTAGCGGGGAGGGTGAGCAGTTCTTC. Residues: CASRSGTSGEGEQFF.

V and J are TRBV7-8 and TRBJ2-5, with TRBD1 as a possible D gene (6 bases). The V gene lost 1 base and the J gene lost 4 bases, with 25 bases spanning the gap. Germline CDR1 is SGHVS and CDR2 is FQNEAQ. The CDR3 loop spans 19 amino acids. The CDR3 DNA reads TGTGCCAGCAGCTTAGATCCCGACAGGCCGGTTTGCTGCCGAGAGACCCAGTACTTC. It specifies CASSLDPDRPVCCRETQYF.

The chain couples TRBV11-2 to TRBJ2-4, with 7 bases fitting TRBD1. CDR1 and CDR2 (germline): SGHAT, FQNNGV. Losses at the gene ends were 5 bases for V and 0 bases for J; bases not matched to a gene: 10. The CDR3 length is 17 residues. CDR3 DNA: TGTGCCAGCAGCGCCGGGACAGTCGTATTAGCCAAAAACATTCAGTACTTC. Translated: CASSAGTVVLAKNIQYF.

The CDR3 nucleotides are TGTGCCAGCAGCTTAGGTTGGGCAGGGAAACAGCCCCAGCATTTT. It is translated as CASSLGWAGKQPQHF. This sequence joins TRBV5-5 and TRBJ1-5; D is possibly TRBD1 (5 bases). Germline loops: CDR1 SGHKS, CDR2 YYEKEE (reference sequence). V shed 2 bases and J shed 7 bases, with 16 bases lying between them. The CDR3 has 15 amino acids.

In DNA form, the CDR3 reads TGCGCCAGCAGCCATGGCGGACAGGGGGGCAATCAGCCCCAGCATTTT. It is translated as CASSHGGQGGNQPQHF. This chain joins TRBV4-1 and TRBJ1-5; 10 bases map to TRBD1. Germline loops: CDR1 MGHRA, CDR2 YSYEKL. V was clipped by 3 bases and J by 2 bases; unmatched bases: 4. This CDR3 comprises 16 residues.

The chain couples TRBV11-2 to TRBJ1-2, with TRBD1 as a possible D gene (5 bases). This CDR3 comprises 15 residues. Deletions cut 6 bases from V and 4 bases from J, with 18 bases between. Germline CDR1 SGHAT, CDR2 FQNNGV. The CDR3 DNA sequence: TGTGCCAGCAGGGCAATTGGGGGGACTGCCTATGGCTACACCTTC. Amino acids: CASRAIGGTAYGYTF. Variable domain in full (rest from reference TRBV11-2 and TRBJ1-2): EAGVAQSPRYKIIEKRQSVAFWCNPISGHATLYWYQQILGQGPKLLIQFQNNGVVDDSQLPKDRFSAERLKGVDSTLKIQPAKLEDSAVYLCASRAIGGTAYGYTFGSGTRLTVV.

The genes are TRBV25-1 and TRBJ2-3; D is undetermined. The length of the CDR3 is 12 residues. V lost 6 bases, J lost 1 base, and 5 bases lay in between. Per germline, CDR1 MGHDK and CDR2 SYGVNS. CDR3 region: CASRRGTDTQYF. The CDR3 DNA is TGTGCCAGCAGACGCGGCACAGATACGCAGTATTTT.